One sample yielded the 24 T cell receptor beta chains listed below, sequenced in a study of Ad26.COV2.S vaccination and SARS-CoV-2 variants. The treatment is: around 19 received Ad26.COV2.S at low or high dose, single or two shots; roughly 5 received placebo; per-sample allocation not given. At day 63 after the first vaccine or placebo injection, samples were drawn. The method was immunoSEQ multiplex PCR; TCRdb's version includes in-frame clones alone and lacks a portion of them. This table has 350,000 to 450,000 clones, over 75% appearing once. Sequencing used peripheral blood, obtained in a trial of Ad26.COV2.S vaccine versus placebo. The source of these receptors is a person between 18 and 59 years old who received the Ad26.COV2.S COVID-19 vaccine or a placebo.

The rearrangement joins TRBV9 to TRBJ1-2, with a weak D call TRBD1 (5 bases). Per germline, CDR1 SGDLS and CDR2 YYNGEE. The CDR3 has 13 residues. The germline V and J ends were trimmed by 0 bases and 9 bases, with 12 bases remaining between them. The CDR3 loop is CASSVVGERSYTF. The CDR3 DNA reads as TGTGCCAGCAGCGTAGTAGGGGAAAGGAGCTACACCTTC.

The CDR3 here is CASSPRTGIDTQYF. CDR3 bases: TGTGCCAGCAGCCCTCGGACAGGGATAGATACGCAGTATTTT. The chain has TRBV3-1 (or the pseudogene TRBV3-2) and TRBJ2-3, with TRBD1 matching over 8 bases. Germline V gene sequence: CDR1 LGHDT, CDR2 YNNKEL (reference sequence). Unmatched junction bases numbered 5, after V lost 4 bases and J lost 5 bases. The CDR3 extends over 14 amino acids.

V is TRBV4-1 and J is TRBJ2-2, with D tentatively TRBD1 or TRBD2 (5 bases each). This CDR3 has 15 amino acids. V lost 8 bases to trimming and J lost 4 bases, with 17 bases between them. From germline, CDR1 is MGHRA and CDR2 YSYEKL. The CDR3 DNA reads TGCGCCAGCGACAACTTACCTGGGGGCACCGGGGAGCTGTTTTTT. It specifies CASDNLPGGTGELFF.

V gene TRBV18 combines with J gene TRBJ2-3; 8 bases are shared with TRBD2. CDR3 length: 17 residues. CDR1 KGHSH and CDR2 LQKENI come from the germline V gene. V shed 3 bases and J 6 bases; nucleotides not matched to a gene: 14. The CDR3 is CASSPPGTRLLSDTQYF. The CDR3 DNA sequence: TGTGCCAGCTCACCTCCCGGGACTAGGCTTCTGTCCGATACGCAGTATTTT.

The gene calls are TRBV5-8 and TRBJ1-2; TRBD1 matches 8 bases. The germline V gene has CDR1 SGHTS and CDR2 YDEGEE. The junction had 10 bases not matched to a gene; V was cut back by 4 bases and J by 8 bases. This CDR3 has 14 amino acids. CDR3: CASSVGTGDRGYTF. DNA for the CDR3: TGTGCCAGCAGCGTAGGGACAGGCGATCGGGGCTACACCTTC.

The rearrangement uses TRBV5-1 and TRBJ2-3; the match to TRBD1 covers 8 bases. The germline gives CDR1 SGHRS, CDR2 YFSETQ. Unmatched junction bases numbered 5, after V lost 0 bases and J lost 5 bases. This CDR3 is 15 amino acids long. The CDR3 DNA reads as TGCGCCAGCAGCTTGGTGGGACAGGTGGGAGATACGCAGTATTTT. The encoded protein is CASSLVGQVGDTQYF.

The chain joins TRBV12-3 or TRBV12-4 to TRBJ1-1; a possible D gene is TRBD1 (5 bases). Trimming took 6 bases from V and 7 from J, leaving 15 bases between them. This CDR3 spans 13 amino acids. CDR3 in DNA: TGTGCCAGCAGACCCATGGGGGGGGTTGAAGCTTTCTTT. It is translated as CASRPMGGVEAFF.

CDR3 DNA sequence: TGCAGCGGGGGACAGGGTTCTGGTGAGCAGTTCTTC. Residues: CSGGQGSGEQFF. The chain recombines TRBV29-1 with TRBJ2-1; 9 nucleotides line up with TRBD1. CDR3 length: 12 residues. CDR1 and CDR2 from the germline V gene are SQVTM and ANQGSEA. V shed 7 bases, J shed 9 bases, and the junction held 7 bases outside the gene matches.

The V gene is TRBV10-3, the J gene TRBJ1-5, with D perhaps TRBD1 (6 bases). V lost 3 bases, J lost 2 bases, and 14 bases lay in between. CDR1 and CDR2 from the germline V gene are ENHRY and SYGVKD. The CDR3 totals 16 residues. CDR3 DNA: TGTGCCATCAGTGACCGGGACACGGACCGCAATCAGCCCCAGCATTTT. Amino acid sequence: CAISDRDTDRNQPQHF.

This sequence joins TRBV2 and TRBJ1-1, with TRBD1 matching 8 bases. The length of the CDR3 is 14 residues. Germline CDR1 is SNHLY and CDR2 is FYNNEI. The ends lost 7 bases at V and 0 bases at J; junction bases unmatched: 4. The CDR3 DNA follows: TGTGCCAGCACCACGACAGGGGTGAACACTGAAGCTTTCTTT. This codes for CASTTTGVNTEAFF. The full variable domain, with the rest looked up from reference TRBV2 and TRBJ1-1, is EPEVTQTPSHQVTQMGQEVILRCVPISNHLYFYWYRQILGQKVEFLVSFYNNEISEKSEIFDDQFSVERPDGSNFTLKIRSTKLEDSAMYFCASTTTGVNTEAFFGQGTRLTVV.

The V and J genes are TRBV10-2 and TRBJ1-1, with a weak D call TRBD1 (5 bases). Germline V gene lookup returns CDR1 WSHSY and CDR2 SAAADI. The CDR3 totals 13 residues. As DNA, the CDR3 is TGCGCAACCCGACTGAGGGGGAACACTGAAGCTTTCTTT. Translating gives CATRLRGNTEAFF.

This sequence joins TRBV4-2 and TRBJ1-2, with D tentatively TRBD1 (5 bases). Germline CDR1 reads LGHNA; CDR2 reads YNFKEQ. Trimming shortened V by 3 bases and J by 2 bases, and 13 bases separated the two germline ends. The CDR3 totals 15 residues. The CDR3 loop reads CASSQSGRTNYGYTF. The CDR3 coding sequence is TGTGCCAGCAGCCAGTCAGGACGGACAAACTATGGCTACACCTTC.

This chain connects TRBV27 to TRBJ1-5, with D possibly being TRBD1 (5 bases). Trimming shortened V by 5 bases and J by 5 bases, and 10 bases separated the two germline ends. Germline V lookup: CDR1 MNHEY, CDR2 SMNVEV (reference sequence). This CDR3 comprises 13 residues. The CDR3 DNA is TGTGCCAGCAGTCGATTAGGGGATCAGCCCCAGCATTTT. The encoded protein is CASSRLGDQPQHF.

This clone appeared a single time. J is TRBJ2-4 and V is TRBV11-2, with a weak D call TRBD1 (6 bases). V lost 4 bases and J 0 bases, leaving 13 bases between the germline ends. Germline V gene sequence: CDR1 SGHAT, CDR2 FQNNGV. The CDR3 spans 16 residues. CDR3 protein: CASSSWGQIAKNIQYF. The CDR3 DNA is TGTGCCAGCAGCTCCTGGGGGCAGATAGCCAAAAACATTCAGTACTTC.

This clone was seen more than once but under ten times. The rearrangement joins TRBV5-8 to TRBJ2-2; 8 bases fit TRBD1. Losses at the gene ends were 0 bases for V and 13 bases for J; bases not matched to a gene: 5. Per germline, CDR1 SGHTS and CDR2 YDEGEE. The CDR3 loop spans 13 amino acids. The CDR3 reads CASSLASGTGLFF. DNA of the CDR3: TGTGCCAGCAGCTTGGCCTCCGGGACAGGGCTGTTTTTT.

The genes are TRBV6-2 or TRBV6-3 and TRBJ2-1; 11 bases match TRBD2. V lost 6 bases and J lost 8; bases outside the gene matches: 9. In germline, CDR1 is MNHEY, CDR2 SVGEGT. The CDR3 totals 15 residues. The CDR3 DNA sequence: TGTGCCAGCAGCCAGCCGGGACTAGCGGAGGATGAGCAGTTCTTC. Encoded protein: CASSQPGLAEDEQFF.

To note about this clone: The sample holds other DNA sequences that translate to the same CDR3. This chain connects TRBV30 to TRBJ1-1; D might be TRBD1 (5 bases). The CDR3 contains 13 residues. V gave up 2 bases and J gave up 1 base, with 8 bases separating them. In germline, CDR1 is GTSNPN, CDR2 SVGIG (reference sequence). Here the CDR3 reads CAWSRDRNTEAFF. The CDR3, as DNA: TGTGCCTGGAGTCGCGACAGGAACACTGAAGCTTTCTTT.

The CDR3 reads CASSLEQGLTEAFF. As DNA, the CDR3 is TGTGCCAGCAGCTTAGAACAGGGGTTAACTGAAGCTTTCTTT. This sequence joins TRBV11-2 and TRBJ1-1; TRBD1 aligns across 7 bases. The ends lost 0 bases at V and 5 bases at J; junction bases unmatched: 3. In germline, CDR1 is SGHAT, CDR2 FQNNGV. This CDR3 contains 14 residues. The variable domain in full, completed from reference TRBV11-2 and TRBJ1-1, reads EAGVAQSPRYKIIEKRQSVAFWCNPISGHATLYWYQQILGQGPKLLIQFQNNGVVDDSQLPKDRFSAERLKGVDSTLKIQPAKLEDSAVYLCASSLEQGLTEAFFGQGTRLTVV.

The rearrangement links TRBV5-1 to TRBJ1-2; D gene ambiguous. The CDR3 covers 15 residues. Germline V gives CDR1 SGHRS, CDR2 YFSETQ. Deletions cut 0 bases from V and 4 bases from J, with 13 bases between. CDR3: CASSLGGSASYGYTF. The CDR3 bases are TGCGCCAGCAGCTTGGGGGGTTCCGCTAGCTATGGCTACACCTTC. Using reference TRBV5-1 and TRBJ1-2 for the parts outside the CDR3, the full variable domain is KAGVTQTPRYLIKTRGQQVTLSCSPISGHRSVSWYQQTPGQGLQFLFEYFSETQRNKGNFPGRFSGRQFSNSRSEMNVSTLELGDSALYLCASSLGGSASYGYTFGSGTRLTVV.

Notes on this clone: A much larger clone sits a single nucleotide away, making a read error possible. This rearrangement joins TRBV9 to TRBJ2-2; the match to TRBD1 covers 8 bases. Losses at the gene ends were 0 bases for V and 4 bases for J; bases not matched to a gene: 2. Germline CDR1 and CDR2: SGDLS and YYNGEE. The CDR3 length is 15 residues. The CDR3 DNA reads as TGTGCCAGCAGCGTAGGGGGACAGGTCACCGGGGAGCTGTTTTTT. This sequence encodes CASSVGGQVTGELFF.

This clone is a singleton in its sample. This chain connects TRBV29-1 to TRBJ1-2, with D hard to call. The germline V and J ends were trimmed by 4 bases and 6 bases, with 18 bases remaining between them. This CDR3 is 14 amino acids long. CDR1 SQVTM and CDR2 ANQGSEA come from the germline V gene. The CDR3, as DNA: TGCAGCGTTGGTGAGCAGTCTCAGGTACATGGCTACACCTTC. Protein: CSVGEQSQVHGYTF.

V gene TRBV7-2 combines with J gene TRBJ2-2, with 8 positions matching TRBD2. The trim removed 3 bases at V and 6 bases at J, leaving 3 bases unmatched. Germline V gene sequence: CDR1 SGHTA, CDR2 FQGNSA. There are 14 residues in the CDR3. The CDR3 nucleotides are TGTGCCAGCAGCTTCTCCGGGGGGGCCGGGGAGCTGTTTTTT. As protein: CASSFSGGAGELFF.

The sample holds one count of this clone. The chain joins TRBV3-1 (or the pseudogene TRBV3-2) to TRBJ2-2; D call uncertain. Looked up from germline, CDR1 is LGHDT and CDR2 is YNNKEL (reference sequence). The CDR3 is made up of 16 amino acids. The V end was cut by 0 bases, the J end by 5 bases, with 13 bases between. In nucleotides, the CDR3 is TGTGCCAGCAGCCAAGACGGGTCCTCGGTGACCGGGGAGCTGTTTTTT. Protein: CASSQDGSSVTGELFF.

This sequence joins TRBV9 and TRBJ1-1, with D perhaps matching TRBD1 (5 bases). Germline V gives CDR1 SGDLS, CDR2 YYNGEE. This CDR3 contains 15 residues. Deletions cut 2 bases from V and 4 bases from J, with 15 bases between. CDR3 coding DNA: TGTGCCAGCAGCGTTTTAGAGGGGCTCGCCACTGAAGCTTTCTTT. Protein: CASSVLEGLATEAFF.